This TCR beta chain was sequenced in a study of identical twins. Study-wide points: Sharing of beta out-of-frame sequences by twins showed a weaker excess. High-abundance cord blood beta clonotypes had fewer insertions; memory repertoires showed none. Out-of-frame alpha sequences shared by twins showed excess low generation probability.

Donors were all healthy Caucasians. From the 5' RACE reads, TCRdb called clonotypes with MiXCR, one entry per CDR3 protein. Of 1.5 million to 2 million distinct CDR3 sequences in the sample, under 35% are singletons; the top ten hold around 0.25%. Concerning this clonotype: The antigen remains undetermined.

The specimen sequenced was cord blood. The sequence derives from a newborn girl in good health.

The CDR3 sequence is CASQKGGSQETQYF. The CDR3, as DNA: TGTGCCAGCCAAAAGGGCGGCTCTCAAGAGACCCAGTACTTC. The V gene is TRBV2, the J gene TRBJ2-5; D is ambiguous. The CDR3 spans 14 residues. Deletions cut 8 bases from V and 2 bases from J, with 15 bases between. Per germline, CDR1 SNHLY and CDR2 FYNNEI. Drawing the rest from reference TRBV2 and TRBJ2-5, the complete variable domain is EPEVTQTPSHQVTQMGQEVILRCVPISNHLYFYWYRQILGQKVEFLVSFYNNEISEKSEIFDDQFSVERPDGSNFTLKIRSTKLEDSAMYFCASQKGGSQETQYFGPGTRLLVL.